The 29 T cell receptor beta chains reported below all come from one sample, sequenced in a study of shared clonotypes between healthy human individuals. TCRdb's table, derived via immunoSEQ multiplex PCR, lists solely in-frame clones and lacks some. The profile covers more than 500,000 clones, with 95% to 96% appearing a single time and under 0.065% taken by the ten largest. Source material: naive CD4+ T cells sorted from blood. The sample's subset: CD45RA+ positively selected. Receptors originate from a woman in her twenties or thirties in good health.

The J gene is TRBJ2-3, the V gene TRBV5-1; 7 bases map to TRBD2. The CDR3 contains 14 residues. Germline CDR1 reads SGHRS; CDR2 reads YFSETQ. Losses at the gene ends were 4 bases for V and 6 bases for J; bases not matched to a gene: 8. CDR3: CASSPLTSVDTQYF. The CDR3 bases are TGCGCCAGCAGCCCTTTAACTAGCGTGGATACGCAGTATTTT.

V and J are TRBV28 and TRBJ2-1, with D unclear. The germline gives CDR1 MDHEN, CDR2 SYDVKM. The CDR3 contains 16 residues. The V end was cut by 5 bases, the J end by 4 bases, with 18 bases between. This chain's CDR3 is CASSPQSANRYNEQFF. The CDR3 DNA is TGTGCCAGCAGTCCTCAGAGCGCGAACCGTTACAATGAGCAGTTCTTC.

V is TRBV28 and J is TRBJ2-1, with D unresolved. Germline CDR1 is MDHEN and CDR2 is SYDVKM. CDR3 length: 15 residues. Trimming took off 5 bases at V and 10 bases at J, with 21 bases between the two ends. The CDR3 bases are TGTGCCAGCAGTCCCCCCCGCTTTCTGGAATTGGAGCAGTTCTTC. Translated, it gives CASSPPRFLELEQFF.

V usage is TRBV7-9 and J usage is TRBJ2-7; D is unresolved. Germline V gene data show CDR1 as SEHNR and CDR2 as FQNEAQ (reference sequence). This CDR3 has 12 amino acids. Trimming left V 5 bases short and J 3 bases short, with 8 bases between. The CDR3 loop reads CASSPSGYEQYF. CDR3 DNA: TGTGCCAGCAGCCCATCGGGCTACGAGCAGTACTTC.

V and J are TRBV28 and TRBJ1-1; no clear D. V dropped 4 bases and J dropped 4 bases, with 16 bases sitting between them. The CDR3 spans 15 residues. CDR1 and CDR2 (germline): MDHEN, SYDVKM. The CDR3: CASSSTRGGITEAFF. CDR3 nucleotide sequence: TGTGCCAGCAGTTCCACCCGTGGAGGGATCACTGAAGCTTTCTTT.

For the CDR3, the DNA is TGTGCCAGCACCCCTTCACAGGGCACGAGGGATACGCAGTATTTT. It codes for CASTPSQGTRDTQYF. The J gene is TRBJ2-3, the V gene TRBV5-5; possibly TRBD1 for D (6 bases). The V gene lost 6 bases and the J gene lost 6 bases, with 20 bases spanning the gap. In germline, CDR1 is SGHKS, CDR2 YYEKEE (reference sequence). The CDR3 runs to 15 residues.

The chain joins TRBV7-3 to TRBJ1-4; no reliable D call. The germline V gene has CDR1 SGHTA and CDR2 FQGTGA. The CDR3 contains 13 residues. Between the trimmed V and J ends, which lost 5 bases and 7 bases, there was a span of 11 bases. The CDR3 is CASSPGPGEKLFF. As DNA, the CDR3 is TGTGCCAGCAGCCCTGGGCCCGGTGAAAAACTGTTTTTT.

The chain uses TRBV28 and TRBJ1-5; D call uncertain. The CDR3 loop spans 15 amino acids. Trimming took off 0 bases at V and 3 bases at J, with 9 bases between the two ends. Germline V gene lookup returns CDR1 MDHEN and CDR2 SYDVKM. The CDR3 spells CASSLWQNNNQPQHF. In DNA form, the CDR3 reads TGTGCCAGCAGTTTATGGCAAAACAACAATCAGCCCCAGCATTTT.

This clone was observed a single time. The chain is built from TRBV7-6 and TRBJ2-7, with TRBD2 identical over 16 bases. CDR1 SGHVS and CDR2 FNYEAQ come from the germline V gene. The CDR3 is 18 amino acids. J lost 0 bases, V lost 3 bases, and 5 bases had no gene match. For the CDR3, the DNA is TGTGCCAGCAGCTTGGGACTAGCGGGAGGGCTAACCTCCTACGAGCAGTACTTC. Translating gives CASSLGLAGGLTSYEQYF.

In DNA, the CDR3 is TGCGCCACCCACTGGAGGGGTCACAATCAGCCCCAGCATTTT. Translated: CATHWRGHNQPQHF. This chain links TRBV5-1 with TRBJ1-5; perhaps TRBD1 as D (5 bases). V was shortened by 9 bases and J by 3 bases, with 16 bases between the two germline ends. CDR3 length: 14 residues. Germline V gene lookup returns CDR1 SGHRS and CDR2 YFSETQ.

This chain joins TRBV10-3 and TRBJ1-3; 7 bases are a match to TRBD1. CDR3 length equals 19 residues. CDR1 ENHRY and CDR2 SYGVKD come from the germline V gene. With 0 bases clipped from V and 1 base from J, the junction kept 12 bases outside the gene matches. The chain's CDR3 is CAISESRGQGIGSGNTIYF. DNA of the CDR3: TGTGCCATCAGTGAGTCTAGGGGGCAAGGAATCGGTTCTGGAAACACCATATATTTT.

V usage is TRBV4-1 and J usage is TRBJ1-2, with D perhaps TRBD1 (6 bases). The CDR3 runs 12 residues. Germline V CDR1 and CDR2: MGHRA, YSYEKL. The germline V and J ends were trimmed by 7 bases and 2 bases, with 8 bases remaining between them. The CDR3 region is CASKDSNYGYTF. The DNA for the CDR3 is TGCGCCAGCAAGGACAGCAACTATGGCTACACCTTC.

The V and J genes are TRBV19 and TRBJ2-3; D remains unclear. V was cut by 4 bases and J by 4 bases, with 9 bases left in between. CDR3 length: 13 amino acids. Germline CDR1 LNHDA, CDR2 SQIVND (reference sequence). CDR3 loop: CASSTVNADTQYF. The CDR3 nucleotides are TGTGCCAGTAGTACAGTTAACGCAGATACGCAGTATTTT.

The gene calls are TRBV18 and TRBJ1-2, with D uncertain. V was shortened by 6 bases and J by 4 bases, with 6 bases between the two germline ends. The CDR3 runs to 11 residues. Germline CDR1 reads KGHSH; CDR2 reads LQKENI. CDR3 coding DNA: TGTGCCAGCTCTCCAACCTATGGCTACACCTTC. Translating gives CASSPTYGYTF.

This clone was detected once. V usage is TRBV27 and J usage is TRBJ2-3; 12 nucleotides align to TRBD1. The CDR3 covers 19 residues. CDR1 and CDR2 (germline): MNHEY, SMNVEV (reference sequence). The trim removed 4 bases at V and 6 bases at J, leaving 17 bases unmatched. The CDR3: CASSSYDPAGQGAGDTQYF. The CDR3 region has the DNA TGTGCCAGCAGTTCTTACGACCCCGCGGGACAGGGGGCTGGTGATACGCAGTATTTT.

CDR3 sequence reads: CASFPVGAGNTIYF. The DNA for the CDR3 is TGTGCCAGCTTTCCCGTGGGGGCTGGAAACACCATATATTTT. The chain carries TRBV28 and TRBJ1-3, with D tentatively TRBD1 (5 bases). CDR3 length: 14 residues. Germline loops: CDR1 MDHEN, CDR2 SYDVKM. Trimming left V 8 bases short and J 2 bases short, with 13 bases between.

V usage is TRBV28 and J usage is TRBJ2-7, with TRBD2 matching over 7 bases. Germline V gives CDR1 MDHEN, CDR2 SYDVKM. The CDR3 is 13 amino acids. V lost 8 bases, J lost 4 bases, and 8 bases stayed unmatched. The DNA for the CDR3 is TGTGCCAGCGGGGGGGTTGGTTTATACGAGCAGTACTTC. Protein: CASGGVGLYEQYF. Complete variable domain (other parts from reference TRBV28 and TRBJ2-7): DVKVTQSSRYLVKRTGEKVFLECVQDMDHENMFWYRQDPGLGLRLIYFSYDVKMKEKGDIPEGYSVSREKKERFSLILESASTNQTSMYLCASGGVGLYEQYFGPGTRLTVT.

The J gene is TRBJ1-1, the V gene TRBV10-3; a weak D match, TRBD1 (6 bases). This CDR3 has 14 residues. The V end was cut by 3 bases, the J end by 1 base, with 9 bases between. From germline, CDR1 is ENHRY and CDR2 SYGVKD. The CDR3 reads CAISEGQSNTEAFF. CDR3 coding DNA: TGTGCCATCAGTGAAGGACAGTCGAACACTGAAGCTTTCTTT.

V and J are TRBV28 and TRBJ2-1; D may be TRBD2 (6 bases). The V and J ends lost 10 bases and 7 bases respectively, with 17 bases between them. This CDR3 region has 13 residues. CDR1 and CDR2 (germline): MDHEN, SYDVKM. The CDR3 region is CANPGVSINEQFF. The CDR3 DNA reads TGTGCCAACCCGGGAGTATCTATTAATGAGCAGTTCTTC.

This clone was counted once. This sequence joins TRBV5-1 and TRBJ2-5; tentatively, D is TRBD2 (5 bases). Germline CDR1 SGHRS, CDR2 YFSETQ. This CDR3 has 16 residues. Trimming left V 6 bases short and J 0 bases short, with 18 bases between. The CDR3 spells CASNVGAPAYQETQYF. CDR3 in DNA: TGCGCCAGCAACGTGGGAGCACCCGCGTACCAAGAGACCCAGTACTTC.

This clone was detected only once. The gene calls are TRBV19 and TRBJ2-1; 8 nucleotides align to TRBD2. The CDR3 runs 15 residues. Germline V lookup: CDR1 LNHDA, CDR2 SQIVND (reference sequence). The ends lost 5 bases at V and 10 bases at J; junction bases unmatched: 13. CDR3 residues: CASSPAGLEAQEQFF. For the CDR3, the DNA is TGTGCCAGTAGTCCCGCGGGACTAGAGGCCCAGGAGCAGTTCTTC.

This rearrangement joins TRBV7-2 to TRBJ1-1, with D hard to call. V dropped 0 bases and J dropped 10 bases, with 15 bases sitting between them. This CDR3 is 14 amino acids long. Germline assignment: CDR1 SGHTA and CDR2 FQGNSA. The CDR3: CASSLALNGQLAFF. CDR3 nucleotides: TGTGCCAGCAGCTTAGCGCTGAACGGTCAGTTAGCTTTCTTT.

The chain uses TRBV5-1 and TRBJ2-1; 10 bases match TRBD1. V shed 3 bases and J 5 bases; nucleotides not matched to a gene: 2. The CDR3 length is 14 residues. Germline assignment: CDR1 SGHRS and CDR2 YFSETQ. CDR3 loop: CASSWGTGDNEQFF. The CDR3 nucleotides are TGCGCCAGCAGCTGGGGGACAGGGGACAATGAGCAGTTCTTC. Together with reference TRBV5-1 and TRBJ2-1, the CDR3 gives the full variable domain: KAGVTQTPRYLIKTRGQQVTLSCSPISGHRSVSWYQQTPGQGLQFLFEYFSETQRNKGNFPGRFSGRQFSNSRSEMNVSTLELGDSALYLCASSWGTGDNEQFFGPGTRLTVL.

The rearrangement uses TRBV28 and TRBJ2-5, with 7 bases lining up with TRBD1. TRBJ2-7 matches the DNA end more closely, so the J call is doubtful. The CDR3 is 14 residues long. Germline lookup yields CDR1 MDHEN and CDR2 SYDVKM. In DNA form, the CDR3 reads TGTGCCAGCAGTATTCGACAGGGCCGCTACGAGCAGTACTTC. It translates to CASSIRQGRYEQYF.

V gene TRBV5-1 combines with J gene TRBJ2-3, with TRBD1 matching 11 bases. The CDR3 contains 14 residues. CDR1 and CDR2 (germline): SGHRS, YFSETQ. The V and J ends lost 4 bases and 4 bases, in that order; junction bases with no gene match: 2. CDR3 region: CASSGGQGADTQYF. In DNA, the CDR3 is TGCGCCAGCAGCGGGGGACAGGGGGCAGATACGCAGTATTTT.

The chain is built from TRBV28 and TRBJ1-2; no clear D. V shed 4 bases and J shed 0 bases, with 12 bases lying between them. This CDR3 region has 15 residues. Germline V gives CDR1 MDHEN, CDR2 SYDVKM. The CDR3 nucleotides are TGTGCCAGCAGTTCCACGTGGCAGACTAACTATGGCTACACCTTC. Its protein product is CASSSTWQTNYGYTF.

CDR3 sequence: CASSLSGTASLVGAKNIQYF. CDR3 bases: TGTGCCAGCAGTTTATCGGGGACAGCGTCATTAGTTGGGGCCAAAAACATTCAGTACTTC. The rearrangement links TRBV28 to TRBJ2-4; the match to TRBD1 covers 7 bases. Germline CDR1 is MDHEN and CDR2 is SYDVKM. Germline trimming cut 1 base from V and 1 base from J; bases unmatched to any gene: 16. The CDR3 consists of 20 residues.

The V and J genes are TRBV7-9 and TRBJ2-7; 9 bases align to TRBD2. The CDR3 contains 16 residues. Germline loops: CDR1 SEHNR, CDR2 FQNEAQ (reference sequence). J lost 2 bases, V lost 1 base, and 6 bases had no gene match. The CDR3 DNA sequence: TGTGCCAGCAGCTTAGAAGCGGGAGGCTACGCCTACGAGCAGTACTTC. Protein product: CASSLEAGGYAYEQYF.

This chain connects TRBV2 to TRBJ1-2; D not certain. Trimming removed 6 bases from V and 0 bases from J, with 11 bases in between. Germline values: CDR1 SNHLY, CDR2 FYNNEI. The CDR3 length is 14 residues. The CDR3 DNA reads TGTGCCAGCAGGAGGCCCTTAGCTAACTATGGCTACACCTTC. Its protein product is CASRRPLANYGYTF. Looking up the rest from reference TRBV2 and TRBJ1-2 gives the full variable domain: EPEVTQTPSHQVTQMGQEVILRCVPISNHLYFYWYRQILGQKVEFLVSFYNNEISEKSEIFDDQFSVERPDGSNFTLKIRSTKLEDSAMYFCASRRPLANYGYTFGSGTRLTVV.